The entry below gives a single T cell receptor beta chain sequence along with its context. Its matching antigen is unknown. Measured with immunoSEQ multiplex PCR; TCRdb has only the in-frame clones, and not every one. Of about 28,000 clones in the sample, about nine tenths are singletons; the top ten hold 2.5% to 4%. This entry comes from a study of T cells after posttransplantation cyclophosphamide. From germline, CDR1 is SGDLS and CDR2 YYNGEE. The CDR3 is 17 amino acids. V shed 0 bases, J shed 5 bases, and the junction held 4 bases outside the gene matches. The related graft donor's blood sample was taken on the day of bone marrow donation. Study observations and caveats: Blood and skin or GI T cell repertoires showed limited TRB overlap. Later post-transplant blood repertoires were often dominated by donor CD8+ memory clones. After PTCy, TRB diversity resembled that of CNI/methotrexate controls.

The chain has TRBV9 and TRBJ2-1; 14 bases match TRBD2. The specimen sequenced was PBMCs. The sequence was collected from a man aged 45 to 65. CDR3 sequence: CASSVDGTSGGHNEQFF. Written as DNA, the CDR3 is TGTGCCAGCAGCGTAGATGGGACTAGCGGGGGCCACAATGAGCAGTTCTTC.